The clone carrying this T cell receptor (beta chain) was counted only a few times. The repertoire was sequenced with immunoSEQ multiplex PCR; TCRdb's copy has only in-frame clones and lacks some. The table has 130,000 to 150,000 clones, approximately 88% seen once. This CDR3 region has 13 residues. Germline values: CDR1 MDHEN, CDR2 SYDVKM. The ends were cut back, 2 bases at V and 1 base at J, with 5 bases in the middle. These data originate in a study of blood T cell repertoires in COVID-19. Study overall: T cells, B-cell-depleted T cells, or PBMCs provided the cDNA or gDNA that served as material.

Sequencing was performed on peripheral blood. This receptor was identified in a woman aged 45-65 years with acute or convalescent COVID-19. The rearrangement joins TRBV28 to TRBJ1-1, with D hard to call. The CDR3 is CASSLERNTEAFF. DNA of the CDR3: TGTGCCAGCAGTTTAGAGAGGAACACTGAAGCTTTCTTT.